Listed below are T cell receptor beta chains from one sample, sequenced in a study of PD-L1 blockade in urothelial cancer. The assay was immunoSEQ multiplex PCR, and TCRdb's table has in-frame clones only and misses some. The repertoire holds around 30,000 clones, with more than 65% as singletons. Here the sequenced sample was PBMCs, taken around atezolizumab (anti-PD-L1) treatment. The origin of the receptors is a man aged 55 to 70 with urothelial cancer. Each CDR3 is given without its conserved first and last residue.

v_call cdr3_aa
TRBV5-4 ASSLEIILGFTDTQY
TRBV6-5 ASSYSKIRATEAF
TRBV5-6 ASSRDFSTDTQY
TRBV5-4 ASSSPRPGANVLT
TRBV6-1 ASRLDWNTEAF
TRBV18 ASSLSMGDEQF
TRBV11-2 ASSFSGDNEKLF
TRBV5-1 ASTPGPGQGAGELF
TRBV19 ASSTPGRQGNTEAF
TRBV5-4 ASSFLDRVNTEAF
TRBV21-1 ASRWAAGNTIY
TRBV21-1 ASSKRKSWYQPQH
TRBV27 ASRAGTGTNQPQH
TRBV5-1 ASSLTSGRADTQY
TRBV15 ATENRGNTEAF
TRBV18 ASSPPTGVGKKLF
TRBV5-1 ASSPQRPGLAYEQY
TRBV6-5 ASSYSQGGYGYT
TRBV6-5 ASSLTGYDTEAF
TRBV29-1 SVQGGVRVTQY
TRBV5-5 ASRPHTGGEIEKLF
TRBV7-9 ASSLDRATEAF
TRBV30 AWRSGFGLATSGNTIY
TRBV19 ASGSGQGMTYEQY
TRBV5-1 ASSLQGGDYEQY
TRBV28 ASLKQGSQTQY
TRBV6-5 ASSPRDRVGNEQY
TRBV6-6 ASSLGARTGELF
TRBV5-4 ASSQQDYYGYT
TRBV9 ASSVGGLAPGETQY
TRBV11-2 ASSWGLAGVTEQY
TRBV9 ASSPTSRTQETQY
TRBV2 ASSLTGSGNTIY
TRBV7-3 ASSARAGGHSEAF
TRBV6-6 ASSSRDNEKLF
TRBV2 ASSGLAGAQETQY
TRBV4-3 ASSQEQGITGELF
TRBV7-3 ASSQTSQSGYT
TRBV14 ASSQYPGQGLWDTQY
TRBV6-5 ASSSPGRIQY
TRBV20-1 SASVENEQF
TRBV5-1 ASRAGTVYGYT
TRBV4-2 ASSQEGTGSHNSPLH
TRBV28 ASSFGGSSYNEQF
TRBV5-1 ASSYLAGGAWDTGELF
TRBV5-1 ASSPGVALNTEAF
TRBV5-1 ASSLSVGGQTEAF
TRBV10-3 AISDGTGSGNTIY
TRBV5-1 ASSQEQGSYGEKLF
TRBV2 ASQSSSLNSPLH
TRBV4-1 ASSQDRGNYNEQF
TRBV5-6 ASSLVRAYEQY
TRBV29-1 SASAGTKNNEQF
TRBV5-1 ASSRHHRNHYGYT
TRBV29-1 SVEDGGGYGYT
TRBV2 ASSNRDRGVYEQY